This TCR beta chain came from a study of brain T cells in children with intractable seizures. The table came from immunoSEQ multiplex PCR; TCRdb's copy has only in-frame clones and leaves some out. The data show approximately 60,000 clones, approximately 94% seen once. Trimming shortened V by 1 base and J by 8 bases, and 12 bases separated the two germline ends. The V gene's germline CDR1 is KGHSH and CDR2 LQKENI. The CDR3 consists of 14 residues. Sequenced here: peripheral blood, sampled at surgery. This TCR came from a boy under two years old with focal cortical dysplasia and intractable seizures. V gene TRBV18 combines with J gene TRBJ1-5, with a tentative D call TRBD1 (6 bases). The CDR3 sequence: CASSPLRGGKPQHF. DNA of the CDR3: TGTGCCAGCTCACCACTCAGGGGAGGAAAGCCCCAGCATTTT.